Following are 3 T cell receptor beta chains from one sample sequenced in a study of T cell responses to AZD1222 COVID-19 vaccine. Some clones are missing from TCRdb's copy, which holds only in-frame ones; the method was immunoSEQ multiplex PCR. In the table there are approximately 110,000 clones, approximately 96% of which are singletons. The material was peripheral blood, obtained on day 0 of AZD1222 vaccination. The receptors were sampled from an adult in good health.

V usage is TRBV9 and J usage is TRBJ1-2; 8 nucleotides agree with TRBD1. J was trimmed by 2 bases and V by 0 bases; bases with no gene match: 3. The CDR3 is 15 amino acids. Germline V gene data show CDR1 as SGDLS and CDR2 as YYNGEE. This chain's CDR3 is CASSVGQGANYGYTF. The CDR3 nucleotides are TGTGCCAGCAGCGTAGGGCAGGGGGCGAACTATGGCTACACCTTC.

This clone was observed once. This CDR3 is CASRREWDYTEAFF. As DNA, the CDR3 is TGTGCCAGCAGGAGGGAGTGGGATTACACTGAAGCTTTCTTT. The V and J genes are TRBV27 and TRBJ1-1; D is unclear. This CDR3 spans 14 amino acids. V lost 6 bases to trimming and J lost 3 bases, with 14 bases between them. CDR1 MNHEY and CDR2 SMNVEV come from the germline V gene (reference sequence).

V usage is TRBV9 and J usage is TRBJ2-7; tentatively, D is TRBD1 or TRBD2 (5 bases each). The V end lost 2 bases, the J end lost 3 bases, and 15 bases lay between the germline ends. This CDR3 region has 15 residues. Germline V gives CDR1 SGDLS, CDR2 YYNGEE. CDR3 sequence reads: CASSVAGTGFYEQYF. CDR3 bases: TGTGCCAGCAGCGTTGCTGGGACCGGATTCTACGAGCAGTACTTC.